This TCR beta chain was captured in a study of blood T cell repertoires in COVID-19. On the study more broadly: T cells, B-cell-depleted T cells, or PBMCs provided the cDNA or gDNA that served as material.

Original data processing: The authors estimated nucleated cell counts from reference gene primer amplification. The table came from immunoSEQ multiplex PCR; TCRdb's copy has only in-frame clones and leaves some out. The DNA was the basis for D and trimming; V, J and clone size are from that table. The repertoire has about 300,000 clones, over 85% of them found once; the top ten carry 2.5% to 3%. Participants were aged roughly 18 to 89 years from 24 US areas. The study assigned cohorts using participant-reported clinical history. CDR1 and CDR2 from the germline V gene are MNHEY and SVGAGI. V was cut by 10 bases and J by 6 bases, with 21 bases left in between. The CDR3 is 14 amino acids.

The receptor's source is a woman in her fifties or sixties who had been exposed to COVID-19. The sequenced material came from PBMCs or T cells enriched from blood (not recorded which). The chain couples TRBV6-5 to TRBJ1-2; D is unresolved. The CDR3 DNA reads TGTGCCACCACTATCGGTCCGGGGAAGGATGGCTACACCTTC. It translates to CATTIGPGKDGYTF.